Listed here is a single T cell receptor beta chain. Its antigen remains unidentified. Per-base quality was not reported, and no clone a single base away is much larger than it. Library method: PCR. Instrument used: Illumina HiSeq 2500. To reduce PCR and sequencing biases, unique molecular identifiers were incorporated into the TCR beta cDNA libraries. Roughly 0.5 million cDNA molecules were obtained per 1 to 10 million input T cells, so each molecule approximated one T cell. Patient libraries were prepared and sequenced with the same protocol used for the earlier healthy control dataset. Samples belonging to the same batch were prepared together, multiplexed and sequenced on a shared HiSeq lane. In the source study's methods: MIGEC was used to process the raw barcoded reads, and molecular identifier groups with only a single read were discarded before consensus assembly and CDR3 extraction. VDJtools was used for post-analysis of the clonotype tables, and diversity was normalized by down-sampling every dataset to the size of the smallest sample. In repertoire overlap clustering, CDR3 amino acid sequences, but not nucleotide sequences, were matched to correct batch-related cross-sample contamination. Through fastp at Q25 and MiXCR, TCRdb rebuilt clones from the public reads, retaining in-frame beta chains. Each entry is one CDR3 protein sequence, shown with its most common DNA and genes. None of the V and J calls come from the authors' own analysis; TCRdb made them. Within this sample are hundreds of thousands of distinct CDR3 sequences, with roughly 38% of them counted one time only. 10% to 15% of the sample is taken by the ten largest.

TCR beta repertoires were profiled from peripheral blood of 13 young patients with multiple sclerosis to demonstrate the VDJtools post-analysis software. The patients with multiple sclerosis were children and adolescents between about 6 and 16 years of age. This entry comes from a study of post-analysis software for immune sequencing data (dated by TCRdb to between 2014 and 2016). A note on the overall study: The recorded disease courses included relapsing-remitting, secondary progressive and progressive-relapsing multiple sclerosis, and some patients had no subtype annotation. A subset of samples was prepared in parallel using single-end sample barcoding, then pooled and co-amplified after Illumina adapter ligation. The patient repertoires were set against under 13 previously published healthy control repertoires from donors whose ages ranged from roughly 6 to 27 years.

CDR1 and CDR2 (SGHTA, FQGTGA) derive from the germline V gene. Relative to germline, V is missing 5 bases and J is missing 10 bases, with 5 bases of the junction outside any gene match. Reading from cysteine to phenylalanine, the CDR3 counts 14 amino acids. Only the CDR3 DNA stays, 42 bases, in frame from base 1. Findings and caveats that apply to the study as a whole: When samples were clustered directly using the F measure, samples prepared in the same batch co-clustered strongly, which prompted a batch-effect correction. The control group was slightly older than the multiple sclerosis patient group. Significantly lower normalized Chao1 diversity was found in multiple sclerosis patients than in controls, suggesting substantial peripheral T-cell clonal expansion. Patients showed significantly higher frequencies than controls for roughly five TRBV segments, among them TRBV5-6, TRBV5-1 and TRBV20-1.

The sequenced sample consisted of blood. This sequence uses TRBV7-3 and TRBJ1-6; the central 10 bases match TRBD1. The clonotype comes from a girl aged 10-17 years with multiple sclerosis. The DNA sequence is TGTGCCAGCAGCCCCGGACAGGGGGACTCACCCCTCCACTTT. Translated, this gives CASSPGQGDSPLHF.